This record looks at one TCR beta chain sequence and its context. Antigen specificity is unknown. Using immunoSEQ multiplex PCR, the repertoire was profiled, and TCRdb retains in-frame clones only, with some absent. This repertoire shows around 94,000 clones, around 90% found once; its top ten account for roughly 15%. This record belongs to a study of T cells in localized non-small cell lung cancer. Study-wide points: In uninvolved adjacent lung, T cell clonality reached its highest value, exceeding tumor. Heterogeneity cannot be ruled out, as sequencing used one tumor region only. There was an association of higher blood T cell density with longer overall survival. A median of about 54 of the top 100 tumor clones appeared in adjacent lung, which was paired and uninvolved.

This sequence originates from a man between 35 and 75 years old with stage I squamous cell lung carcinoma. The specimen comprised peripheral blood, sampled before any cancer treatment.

CDR3 region: CASSLIPRANTEAFF. The CDR3 DNA reads TGTGCCAGCAGTTTGATCCCGCGGGCGAACACTGAAGCTTTCTTT. V gene TRBV28 combines with J gene TRBJ1-1; D gene uncertain. Germline loops: CDR1 MDHEN, CDR2 SYDVKM. This CDR3 has 15 amino acids. Trimming removed 3 bases at V and 1 base at J, with 12 bases between.